This T cell receptor beta chain stems from a study of T cell clonality in common variable immunodeficiency. Details on this clone: Its specificity is unknown. The CDR3 extends 3 residues past the end of the read, so its final part is completed from the germline J gene.

Points from the study as a whole: Common variable immunodeficiency TCR beta sequences reportedly had fewer deletions and N-nucleotide insertions.

Control and CVID samples contributed equal amounts of genomic DNA. The protocol was immunoSEQ multiplex PCR, while the TCRdb copy is restricted to in-frame clones and leaves out a portion. This sample carries 20,000 to 25,000 clones, none of them present only once. The CDR3 contains 14 residues. Germline CDR1 reads MRHNA; CDR2 reads SNTAGT. V shed 6 bases and J shed 3 bases, with 15 bases lying between them. The chain links TRBV6-4 to TRBJ2-7, with a possible D match to TRBD1 (6 bases). The clonotype was recovered from a human donor with common variable immunodeficiency. Sequenced: peripheral blood mononuclear cells. The CDR3 protein is CASRTGDPNYEQYF. The part of the CDR3 DNA that was read is TGTGCCAGCAGGACAGGTGACCCTAACTACGAG.